These 3 T cell receptor beta chains were sequenced from one sample in a study of cytomegalovirus exposure and HLA in healthy donors. Primers included in the PCR were 60 Vbeta and 13 Jbeta primers. Profiling relied on immunoSEQ multiplex PCR, and the TCRdb table lists in-frame clones only, not all of them. The sample comprises about 140,000 clones, roughly 79% of which are singletons, and 1.5% to 2% rests with the top ten. Sequenced: PBMCs. The receptors were sampled from a woman in her 40s in good health and CMV-seronegative.

The chain couples TRBV4-1 to TRBJ2-1, with D possibly matching TRBD2 (7 bases). Trimming took off 0 bases at V and 4 bases at J, with 16 bases between the two ends. CDR3 length: 17 amino acids. Germline V gene sequence: CDR1 MGHRA, CDR2 YSYEKL. CDR3 protein: CASSQDGGAVGYNEQFF. The DNA for the CDR3 is TGCGCCAGCAGCCAAGATGGGGGGGCGGTCGGGTACAATGAGCAGTTCTTC.

V usage is TRBV6-6 and J usage is TRBJ2-2; a possible D gene is TRBD2 (6 bases). The CDR3 sequence is 16 residues long. V was pared by 0 bases and J by 6 bases, with 14 bases between. The germline V gene encodes CDR1 MNHNY and CDR2 SVGAGI (reference sequence). DNA of the CDR3: TGTGCCAGCAGTTACTCAGGAGGGGTGGGCCCCGGGGAGCTGTTTTTT. Its translation is CASSYSGGVGPGELFF.

This sequence joins TRBV28 and TRBJ1-1; weak D call: TRBD1 (6 bases). Germline CDR1 and CDR2: MDHEN and SYDVKM. Trimming pared 8 bases from V and 1 base from J, leaving 14 bases between. The length of the CDR3 is 14 residues. The CDR3 nucleotides are TGTGCCAGCTATGAGGGGGGGCAGAACACTGAAGCTTTCTTT. Encoded protein: CASYEGGQNTEAFF.